In its sample, the clone carrying this T cell receptor beta chain was seen once. The CDR3 totals 16 residues. Germline loops: CDR1 LNHDA, CDR2 SQIVND (reference sequence). V trimming: 7 bases; J trimming: 4 bases; junction bases outside the gene matches: 13. Sequenced by immunoSEQ multiplex PCR; TCRdb stores in-frame clones only, minus some. The repertoire includes more than 65,000 clones, 85% to 95% of them detected once, and 0.41% sits in the top ten. The data stem from a study of technical replicates of blood from a handful of donors. This TCR came from a human donor in good health. The chain uses TRBV19 and TRBJ1-1; 9 positions match TRBD1. Sequenced input: T cells isolated from PBMCs. The CDR3 DNA is TGTGCCAGTACCCTCGGAGGAACAGGGGGCTTCACTGAAGCTTTCTTT. Encoded protein: CASTLGGTGGFTEAFF.